This TCR beta chain was documented in a study of metastatic and nonmetastatic thyroid tumors. Study-level information: Repertoire comparisons spanned blood and tumor or nodule tissue from malignant and benign thyroid patients. Study-level findings and limits: Malignant thyroid tumors reportedly exceeded benign nodules significantly in TCR beta diversity, with the difference appearing in blood and tumor.

Points on this clone: The antigen remains undetermined.

None of the patients had undergone any treatment ahead of thyroid surgery. Original analysis: Clinicopathological groups supplied CDR3 differences that were used to build a distant-metastasis classifier for papillary thyroid cancer. TCRdb reprocessed the PCR reads via MiXCR. The V and J calls were not made by the authors but by TCRdb's processing. There are about 15,000 clones in the sample; 25% to 35% occur only once, and roughly a fifth lies in the top ten. Sequenced input: tumor tissue. The source is a female donor with papillary thyroid cancer or a benign thyroid nodule (not recorded which). Some clones in this sample may be carry-over from other donors' samples.

The DNA of the CDR3 is TGTGCCAGCAGTTTACAGGGGTTATTATGGCCTCGGAATGAAAAACTGTTTTTT. Its protein is CASSLQGLLWPRNEKLFF. This chain links TRBV11-2 with TRBJ1-4, with 7 positions matching TRBD1. From germline, CDR1 is SGHAT and CDR2 FQNNGV. The CDR3 consists of 18 residues. J gave up 5 bases and V 6 bases, and 18 bases lay outside the gene matches.